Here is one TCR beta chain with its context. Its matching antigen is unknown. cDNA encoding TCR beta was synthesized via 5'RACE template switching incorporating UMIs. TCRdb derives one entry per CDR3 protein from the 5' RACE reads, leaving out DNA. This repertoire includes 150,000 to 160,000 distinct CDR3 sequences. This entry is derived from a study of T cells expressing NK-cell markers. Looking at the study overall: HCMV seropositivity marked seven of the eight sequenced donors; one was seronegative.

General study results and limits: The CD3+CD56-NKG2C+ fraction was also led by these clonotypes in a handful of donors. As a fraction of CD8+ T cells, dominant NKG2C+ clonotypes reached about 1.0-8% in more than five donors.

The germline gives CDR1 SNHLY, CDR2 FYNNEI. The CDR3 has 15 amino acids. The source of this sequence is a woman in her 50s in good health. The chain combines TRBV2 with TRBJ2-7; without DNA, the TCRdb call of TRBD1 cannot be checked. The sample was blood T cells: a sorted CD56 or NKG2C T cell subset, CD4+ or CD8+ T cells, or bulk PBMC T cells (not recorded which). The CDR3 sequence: CASSEIGQGNDEQYF.